This TCR beta chain was sequenced for a study of blood T cell repertoires in COVID-19. Study background: The origin of the acute and convalescent COVID-19 samples was the United States, Italy and Spain. PBMCs, B-cell-depleted T cells, or T cells were the source of the cDNA or gDNA that made up the material.

Germline CDR1 SNHLY, CDR2 FYNNEI. V lost 6 bases and J lost 3; bases outside the gene matches: 3. CDR3 length: 15 residues. In the authors' methods: Scientists estimated how many nucleated cells there were by amplifying reference gene primers. Using immunoSEQ multiplex PCR, the repertoire was profiled, and TCRdb retains in-frame clones only, with some absent. The V and J calls and clone size come from that table; D and trimming were worked out from the DNA. This sample yields 55,000 to 70,000 clones, of which about 83% are seen a single time; around 25% belongs to the top ten. This clone was seen a single time.

The sequenced material came from peripheral blood. This rearrangement joins TRBV2 to TRBJ2-3, with 13 bases matching TRBD2. The receptor was isolated from a human donor in a cohort sampled during active COVID-19. CDR3: CASRQLAGGTDTQYF. In nucleotides, the CDR3 is TGTGCCAGCAGACAACTAGCGGGGGGGACAGATACGCAGTATTTT. The whole variable domain, remainder taken from reference TRBV2 and TRBJ2-3, is EPEVTQTPSHQVTQMGQEVILRCVPISNHLYFYWYRQILGQKVEFLVSFYNNEISEKSEIFDDQFSVERPDGSNFTLKIRSTKLEDSAMYFCASRQLAGGTDTQYFGPGTRLTVL.